This record covers a single T cell receptor beta chain. The data were obtained in a study of patients and donors after allogeneic stem cell transplantation. TCRdb re-derived calls from the RT-PCR reads in MiXCR, one entry per CDR3 protein. The table lists approximately 160,000 distinct CDR3 sequences, 30% of them singletons, with approximately 3.5% in the top ten. The sample taken for sequencing was blood, either unsorted or a sorted T cell fraction (not recorded which). This TCR came from a human donor who was either an allogeneic HSCT recipient or a stem cell or donor lymphocyte infusion donor (not recorded which). It is not recorded whose cells these are; they may come from a transplant donor.

The CDR3 protein is CAIPKGGNTDTQYF. The CDR3 region has the DNA TGTGCCATCCCCAAGGGGGGCAACACAGATACGCAGTATTTT. The rearrangement joins TRBV6-6 to TRBJ2-3; tentatively, D is TRBD1 or TRBD2 (6 bases each). Trimming shortened V by 10 bases and J by 2 bases, and 16 bases separated the two germline ends. The CDR3 consists of 14 residues. Germline values: CDR1 MNHNY, CDR2 SVGAGI (reference sequence).